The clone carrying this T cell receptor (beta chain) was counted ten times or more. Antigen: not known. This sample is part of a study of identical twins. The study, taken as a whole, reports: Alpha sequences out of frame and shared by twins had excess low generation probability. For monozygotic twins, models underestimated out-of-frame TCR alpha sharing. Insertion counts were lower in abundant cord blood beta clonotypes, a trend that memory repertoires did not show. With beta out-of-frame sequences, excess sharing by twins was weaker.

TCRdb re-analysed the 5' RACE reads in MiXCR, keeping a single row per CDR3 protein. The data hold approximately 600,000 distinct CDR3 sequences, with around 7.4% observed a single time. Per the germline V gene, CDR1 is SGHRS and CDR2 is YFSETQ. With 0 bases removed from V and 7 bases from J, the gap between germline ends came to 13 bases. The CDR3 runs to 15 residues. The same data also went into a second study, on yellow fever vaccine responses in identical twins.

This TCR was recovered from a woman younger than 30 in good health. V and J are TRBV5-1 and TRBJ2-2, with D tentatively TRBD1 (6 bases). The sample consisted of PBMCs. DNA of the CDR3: TGCGCCAGCAGCTTGGATGACAGGCCGATCGGGGAGCTGTTTTTT. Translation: CASSLDDRPIGELFF.